The rows below give T cell receptor beta chains drawn from one sample of a study of T cell responses to AZD1222 COVID-19 vaccine. Using immunoSEQ multiplex PCR, the repertoire was profiled, and TCRdb retains in-frame clones only, with some absent. Here the sample spans 88,000 or so clones, 85% to 90% being singletons. The sequenced sample was peripheral blood, obtained 28 days after the second AZD1222 dose. These TCRs come from an adult who received the AZD1222 COVID-19 vaccine. The CDR3 runs from the conserved cysteine through the conserved F or W. D genes are given only for firm matches. Some rows mark clone size as missing; the rest say once, few, many or name a class of expanded clone.

NA	TRBV7-6	TRBJ2-5	NA	TGTGCCAGCAGCTCTAGGACAGAATTGAAGACCCAGTACTTC	CASSSRTELKTQYF
NA	TRBV6-1	TRBJ1-5	NA	TGTGCCAGCAGTGAAGCGGGGGTGGCCCAGCATTTT	CASSEAGVAQHF
TRBD1	TRBV9	TRBJ2-1	NA	TGTGCCAGCAGCCCGGGACAGGCCGCTCCCTACAATGAGCAGTTCTTC	CASSPGQAAPYNEQFF
TRBD1	TRBV7-8	TRBJ2-7	NA	TGTGCCAGCAGCTTCCTGGGACAGGGGGCTTACGAGCAGTACTTC	CASSFLGQGAYEQYF
TRBD2	TRBV7-2	TRBJ2-5	NA	TGTGCCAGCAGCCTTTCTGTGGGGGGGGAGACCCAGTACTTC	CASSLSVGGETQYF
TRBD1	TRBV19	TRBJ1-5	NA	TGTGCCAGTAGTAGCGACAGGGGAGACAATCAGCCCCAGCATTTT	CASSSDRGDNQPQHF
TRBD1	TRBV27	TRBJ1-1	NA	TGTGCCAGCAGCCGTCCCCAGGGGGCGGGCGGGACTGAAGCTTTCTTT	CASSRPQGAGGTEAFF
NA	TRBV20-1	TRBJ1-2	few	TGCAGTGCTAGACGGGAGGCTGGCTACACCTTC	CSARREAGYTF
NA	TRBV10-3	TRBJ1-3	NA	TGTGCCATCAGTAGTGGGAGCTCTGGAAACACCATATATTTT	CAISSGSSGNTIYF
NA	TRBV19	TRBJ1-1	NA	TGTGCCAGTAGTATATCCCGGGGGGGCTCCACCCCCGGAGCTTTCTTT	CASSISRGGSTPGAFF
NA	TRBV6-5	TRBJ2-2	NA	TGTGCCAGCAGGGGGGGGCCCGTGAACACCGGGGAGCTGTTTTTT	CASRGGPVNTGELFF
NA	TRBV6-6	TRBJ1-1	NA	TGTGCCAGCAGTTCTACAGGGAACACTGAAGCTTTCTTT	CASSSTGNTEAFF
NA	TRBV6-5	TRBJ1-1	NA	TGTGCCAGCAGTCGGACCGTAGGGGCTGAAGCTTTCTTT	CASSRTVGAEAFF
TRBD1	TRBV3-1/TRBV3-2	TRBJ2-7	once	TGTGCCAGCAGCCGACAGGGGAACTACGAACAGTACTTC	CASSRQGNYEQYF
NA	TRBV5-1	TRBJ1-1	NA	TGCGCCAGCAGCGCAGTAAACACTGAAGCTTTCTTT	CASSAVNTEAFF
TRBD1	TRBV4-1	TRBJ2-5	few	TGCGCCAGCAGCCAAGAGATCGGCAGGGGGCGAAGTGTAAAGACCCAGTACTTC	CASSQEIGRGRSVKTQYF
NA	TRBV2	TRBJ1-1	NA	TGTGCCAGCTCGGTACAGATGAACACTGAAGCTTTCTTT	CASSVQMNTEAFF
TRBD2	TRBV5-4	TRBJ2-5	NA	TGTGCCAGCAGCCCCGGACTAGAAAGGGCAGAGACCCAGTACTTC	CASSPGLERAETQYF
NA	TRBV6-5	TRBJ1-1	once	TGTGCCAGCAGTCCCCGACAGAACACTGAAGCTTTCTTT	CASSPRQNTEAFF
NA	TRBV12-3/TRBV12-4	TRBJ1-1	NA	TGTGCCAGCAGTTTCTCACGGAACACTGAAGCTTTCTTT	CASSFSRNTEAFF
TRBD2	TRBV2	TRBJ2-3	NA	TGTGCCAGCAGTGAATTAGGTAGCGGGGGCGGGATAGATACGCAGTATTTT	CASSELGSGGGIDTQYF
NA	TRBV27	TRBJ2-7	NA	TGTGCCAGCAGTCCCGGAGGCTCCCGGGCCTACGAGCAGTACTTC	CASSPGGSRAYEQYF